Given below is one TCR beta chain in context. What it binds is unknown. The data stem from a study of CXCR3-negative and CXCR3-positive naive CD8 T cells. Findings of the study overall: Hydrophobicity was higher for TRB CDR3s found in CXCR3-positive naive cells than in CXCR3-negative naive cells.

Through 5' RACE with UMI labels, the TRB cDNA libraries were prepared. TCRdb re-called the 5' RACE reads, yielding one record per CDR3 amino acid sequence without DNA. In total, the table holds fewer than 140,000 distinct CDR3 sequences. This CDR3 region has 14 residues. Germline V gives CDR1 SQVTM, CDR2 ANQGSEA. The sequencing sample was made of naive CXCR3+ CD8+ T cells from blood. The subset is: CD45RO-CCR7+CD27+CD95- naive CD8+ T cells expressing CXCR3 (TNR3+). The V call is TRBV29-1, the J call TRBJ2-1; lacking DNA, the TRBD2 call made by TCRdb goes unchecked. The source is a human donor in good health. Some clones in this sample may be carry-over from other donors' samples. The CDR3 is CSSILAGGVNEQFF.